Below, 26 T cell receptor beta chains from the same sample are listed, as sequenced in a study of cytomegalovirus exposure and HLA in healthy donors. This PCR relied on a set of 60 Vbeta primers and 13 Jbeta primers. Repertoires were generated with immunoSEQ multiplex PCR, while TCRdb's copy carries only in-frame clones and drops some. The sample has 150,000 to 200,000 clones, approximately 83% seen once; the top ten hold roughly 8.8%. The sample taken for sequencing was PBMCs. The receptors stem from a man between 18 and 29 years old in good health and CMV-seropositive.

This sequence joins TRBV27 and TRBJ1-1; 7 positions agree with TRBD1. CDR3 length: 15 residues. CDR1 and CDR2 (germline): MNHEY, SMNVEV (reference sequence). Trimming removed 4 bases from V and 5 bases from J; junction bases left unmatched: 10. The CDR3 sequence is CASSSIQGRATEAFF. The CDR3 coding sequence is TGTGCCAGCAGTTCCATACAGGGGCGGGCTACTGAAGCTTTCTTT.

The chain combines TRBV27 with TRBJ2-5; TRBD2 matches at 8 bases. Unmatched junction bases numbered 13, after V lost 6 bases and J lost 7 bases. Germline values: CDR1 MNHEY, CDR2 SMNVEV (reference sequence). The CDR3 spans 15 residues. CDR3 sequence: CASRTSGGGKGTQYF. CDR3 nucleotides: TGTGCCAGCAGAACTTCGGGGGGGGGCAAGGGGACCCAGTACTTC.

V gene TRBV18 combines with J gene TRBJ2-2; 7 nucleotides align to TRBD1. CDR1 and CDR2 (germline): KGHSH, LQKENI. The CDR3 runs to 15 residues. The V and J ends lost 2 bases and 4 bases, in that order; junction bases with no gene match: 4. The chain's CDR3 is CASSPDRASTGELFF. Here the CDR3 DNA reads TGTGCCAGCTCACCAGACAGGGCTAGCACCGGGGAGCTGTTTTTT.

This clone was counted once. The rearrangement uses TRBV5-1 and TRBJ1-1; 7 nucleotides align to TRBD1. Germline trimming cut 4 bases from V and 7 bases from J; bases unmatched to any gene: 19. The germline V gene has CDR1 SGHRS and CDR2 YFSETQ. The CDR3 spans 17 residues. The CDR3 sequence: CASSDPRGTSWRVEAFF. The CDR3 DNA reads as TGCGCCAGCAGCGACCCCAGGGGGACTTCCTGGAGGGTTGAAGCTTTCTTT.

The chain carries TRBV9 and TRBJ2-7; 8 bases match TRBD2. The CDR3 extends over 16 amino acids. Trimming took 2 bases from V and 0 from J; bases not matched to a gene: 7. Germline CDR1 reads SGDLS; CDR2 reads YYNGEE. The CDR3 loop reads CASSVGKAGGSYEQYF. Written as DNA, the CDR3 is TGTGCCAGCAGCGTGGGGAAGGCGGGGGGCTCCTACGAGCAGTACTTC.

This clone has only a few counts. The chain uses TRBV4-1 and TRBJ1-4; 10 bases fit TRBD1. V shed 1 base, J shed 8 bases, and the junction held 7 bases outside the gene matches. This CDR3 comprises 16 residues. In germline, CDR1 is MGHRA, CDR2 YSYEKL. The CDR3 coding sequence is TGCGCCAGCAGCCAAGGTGGGACAGGGGTGGGGGAAAAACTGTTTTTT. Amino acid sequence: CASSQGGTGVGEKLFF.

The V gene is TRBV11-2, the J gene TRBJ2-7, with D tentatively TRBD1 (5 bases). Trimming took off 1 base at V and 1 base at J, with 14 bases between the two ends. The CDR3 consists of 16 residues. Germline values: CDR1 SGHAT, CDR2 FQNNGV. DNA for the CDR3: TGTGCCAGCAGCTTAGCCGGTCAGGGCTTATCCTACGAGCAGTACTTC. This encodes CASSLAGQGLSYEQYF.

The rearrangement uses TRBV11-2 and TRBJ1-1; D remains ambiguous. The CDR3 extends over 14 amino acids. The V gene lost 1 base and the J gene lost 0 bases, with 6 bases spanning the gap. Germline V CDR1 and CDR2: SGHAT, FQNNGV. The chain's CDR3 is CASSLVSVNTEAFF. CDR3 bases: TGTGCCAGCAGCTTAGTATCAGTGAACACTGAAGCTTTCTTT.

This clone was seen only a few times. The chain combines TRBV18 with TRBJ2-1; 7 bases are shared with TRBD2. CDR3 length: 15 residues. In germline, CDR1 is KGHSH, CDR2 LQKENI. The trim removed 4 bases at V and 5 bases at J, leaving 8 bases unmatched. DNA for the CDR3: TGTGCCAGCTCACGTATCGGGACTAATAACAATGAGCAGTTCTTC. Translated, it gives CASSRIGTNNNEQFF.

In DNA, the CDR3 is TGTGCCAGCAGCTTAAAGGGCGGGGGGGCCGCGAACACCGGGGAGCTGTTTTTT. Translated, it gives CASSLKGGGAANTGELFF. The chain couples TRBV7-3 to TRBJ2-2, with 9 positions matching TRBD2. The CDR3 consists of 18 residues. CDR1 is SGHTA, CDR2 FQGTGA, per germline. After removal of 1 base from V and 0 bases from J, the junction contained 6 bases not matched to a gene. Using reference TRBV7-3 and TRBJ2-2 for the parts outside the CDR3, the full variable domain is GAGVSQTPSNKVTEKGKYVELRCDPISGHTALYWYRQSLGQGPEFLIYFQGTGAADDSGLPNDRFFAVRPEGSVSTLKIQRTERGDSAVYLCASSLKGGGAANTGELFFGEGSRLTVL.

Written as DNA, the CDR3 is TGCGCCAGCAGCCAAGATACAGAGACTAACTATGGCTACACCTTC. Its translation is CASSQDTETNYGYTF. The chain couples TRBV4-1 to TRBJ1-2, with unresolved D. The CDR3 totals 15 residues. Trimming removed 0 bases from V and 0 bases from J, with 8 bases in between. Germline values: CDR1 MGHRA, CDR2 YSYEKL.

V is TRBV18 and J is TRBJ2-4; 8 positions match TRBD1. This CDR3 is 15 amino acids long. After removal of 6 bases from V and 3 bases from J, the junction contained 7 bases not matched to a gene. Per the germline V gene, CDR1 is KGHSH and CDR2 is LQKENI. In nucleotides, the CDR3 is TGTGCCAGCTCCCAACTAGACAGGGGCAAAAACATTCAGTACTTC. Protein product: CASSQLDRGKNIQYF.

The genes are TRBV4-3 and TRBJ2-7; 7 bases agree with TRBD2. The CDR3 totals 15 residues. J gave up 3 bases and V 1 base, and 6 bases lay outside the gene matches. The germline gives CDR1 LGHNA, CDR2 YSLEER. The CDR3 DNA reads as TGCGCCAGCAGCCAAGTGACCGGGGGGAGCTACGAGCAGTACTTC. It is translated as CASSQVTGGSYEQYF.

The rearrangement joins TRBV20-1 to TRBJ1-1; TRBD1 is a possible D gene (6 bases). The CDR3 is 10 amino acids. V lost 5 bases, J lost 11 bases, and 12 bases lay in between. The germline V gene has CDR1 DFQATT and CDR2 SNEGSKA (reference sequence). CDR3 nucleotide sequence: TGCAGTGCTTCGCAGGGGAAGGCTTTCTTT. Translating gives CSASQGKAFF.

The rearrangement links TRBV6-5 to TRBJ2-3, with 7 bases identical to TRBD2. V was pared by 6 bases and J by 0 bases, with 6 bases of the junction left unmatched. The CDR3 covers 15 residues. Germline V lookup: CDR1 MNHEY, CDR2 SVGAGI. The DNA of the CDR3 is TGTGCCAGCAGGACGGGGGGTACTAGCACAGATACGCAGTATTTT. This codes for CASRTGGTSTDTQYF.

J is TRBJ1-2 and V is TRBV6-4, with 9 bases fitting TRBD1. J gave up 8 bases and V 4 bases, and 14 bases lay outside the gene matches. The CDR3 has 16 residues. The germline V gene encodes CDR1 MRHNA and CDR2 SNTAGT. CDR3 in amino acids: CASSAQGQGTGSGYTF. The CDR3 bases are TGTGCCAGCAGTGCCCAGGGACAGGGAACAGGGTCGGGCTACACCTTC.

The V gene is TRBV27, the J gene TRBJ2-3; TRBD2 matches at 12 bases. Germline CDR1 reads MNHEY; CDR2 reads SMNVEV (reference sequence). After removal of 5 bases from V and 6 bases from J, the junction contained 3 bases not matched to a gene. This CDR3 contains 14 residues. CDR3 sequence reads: CASSTSGGQDTQYF. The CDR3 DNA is TGTGCCAGCAGTACTAGCGGGGGGCAGGATACGCAGTATTTT.

CDR3 in DNA: TGTGCCACCAGCAGAGATCATGGGCGCAAGAACTATGGCTACACCTTC. Protein: CATSRDHGRKNYGYTF. The chain has TRBV15 and TRBJ1-2; D not certain. This CDR3 is 16 amino acids long. The V gene's germline CDR1 is LNHNV and CDR2 YYDKDF (reference sequence). V lost 0 bases, J lost 2 bases, and 13 bases lay in between.

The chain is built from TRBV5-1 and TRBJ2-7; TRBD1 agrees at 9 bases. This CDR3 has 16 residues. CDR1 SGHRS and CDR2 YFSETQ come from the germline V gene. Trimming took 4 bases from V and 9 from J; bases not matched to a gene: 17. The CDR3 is CASSRYNWDREGSQYF. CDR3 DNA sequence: TGCGCCAGCAGCCGATACAACTGGGACAGGGAAGGTTCGCAGTACTTC.

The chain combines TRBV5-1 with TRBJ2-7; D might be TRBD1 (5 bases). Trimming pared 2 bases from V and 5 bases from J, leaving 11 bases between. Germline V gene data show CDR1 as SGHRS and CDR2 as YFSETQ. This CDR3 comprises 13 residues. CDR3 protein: CASSFGRGDEQYF. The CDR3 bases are TGCGCCAGCAGCTTCGGAAGGGGTGACGAGCAGTACTTC.

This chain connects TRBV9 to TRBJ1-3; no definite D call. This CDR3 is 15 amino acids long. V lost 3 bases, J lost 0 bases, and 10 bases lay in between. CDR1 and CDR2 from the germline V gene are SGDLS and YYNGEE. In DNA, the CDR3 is TGTGCCAGCAGCGAGAGCGGGATCTCTGGAAACACCATATATTTT. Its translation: CASSESGISGNTIYF.

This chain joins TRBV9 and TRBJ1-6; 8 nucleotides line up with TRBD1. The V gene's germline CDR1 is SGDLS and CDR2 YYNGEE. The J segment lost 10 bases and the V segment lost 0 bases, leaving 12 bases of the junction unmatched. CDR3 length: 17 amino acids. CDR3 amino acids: CASSVGDRGIPPSPLHF. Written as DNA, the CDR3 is TGTGCCAGCAGCGTAGGAGACAGGGGTATTCCTCCGTCACCCCTCCACTTT.

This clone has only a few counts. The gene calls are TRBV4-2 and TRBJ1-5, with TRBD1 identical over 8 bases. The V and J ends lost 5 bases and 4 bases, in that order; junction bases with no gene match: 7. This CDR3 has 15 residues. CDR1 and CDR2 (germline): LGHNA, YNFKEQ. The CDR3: CASSLDRVANQPQHF. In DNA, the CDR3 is TGTGCCAGCAGCTTGGACAGGGTAGCTAATCAGCCCCAGCATTTT.

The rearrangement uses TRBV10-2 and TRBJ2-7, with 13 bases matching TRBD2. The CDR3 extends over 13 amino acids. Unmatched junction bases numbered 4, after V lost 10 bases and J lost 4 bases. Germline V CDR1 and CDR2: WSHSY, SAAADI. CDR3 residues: CATTSGGAYEQYF. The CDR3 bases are TGCGCCACCACTAGCGGGGGGGCATACGAGCAGTACTTC.

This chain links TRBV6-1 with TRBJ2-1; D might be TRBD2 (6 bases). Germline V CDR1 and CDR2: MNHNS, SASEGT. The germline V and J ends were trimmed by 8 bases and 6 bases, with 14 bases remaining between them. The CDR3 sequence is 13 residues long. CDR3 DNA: TGTGCCAGCTGGAGTCTAGCGTTCAATGAGCAGTTCTTC. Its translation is CASWSLAFNEQFF.

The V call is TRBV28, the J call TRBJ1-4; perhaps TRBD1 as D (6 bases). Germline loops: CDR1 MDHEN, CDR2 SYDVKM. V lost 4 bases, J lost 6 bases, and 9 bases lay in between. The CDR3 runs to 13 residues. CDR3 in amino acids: CASSSGDDEKLFF. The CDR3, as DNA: TGTGCCAGCAGTTCAGGGGACGATGAAAAACTGTTTTTT.